These 28 T cell receptor beta chains were sequenced from one sample in a study of early T cells in non-severe SARS-CoV-2 infection. In TCRdb, the 5' RACE reads were re-called with MiXCR into one record per CDR3 protein. The sample holds 40,000 to 60,000 distinct CDR3 sequences, under 7% seen once. The sample consisted of whole blood, taken at baseline. These receptors all stem from an adult who was a healthcare worker with PCR-confirmed SARS-CoV-2 infection or an uninfected control (not recorded which).

This clonotype has a count of ten or more. The chain uses TRBV7-2 and TRBJ2-1; D might be TRBD1 (6 bases). The CDR3 runs to 18 residues. In germline, CDR1 is SGHTA, CDR2 FQGNSA. Trimming removed 2 bases from V and 4 bases from J, with 21 bases in between. CDR3 amino acids: CASSLRAVAGQQYNEQFF. CDR3 DNA: TGTGCCAGCAGCTTAAGGGCTGTGGCCGGACAGCAATACAATGAGCAGTTCTTC.

By share, this clonotype ranks as medium-sized (0.01 to 0.1%). The V and J genes are TRBV7-9 and TRBJ1-1, with no clear D. The CDR3 loop spans 14 amino acids. Trimming removed 2 bases at V and 0 bases at J, with 7 bases between. The V gene's germline CDR1 is SEHNR and CDR2 FQNEAQ (reference sequence). This chain's CDR3 is CASSLQPMNTEAFF. The CDR3, as DNA: TGTGCCAGCAGCTTACAGCCCATGAACACTGAAGCTTTCTTT.

This clonotype was counted many times. V gene TRBV10-3 combines with J gene TRBJ2-7; 14 bases match TRBD2. Germline V lookup: CDR1 ENHRY, CDR2 SYGVKD. CDR3 length: 15 amino acids. The V and J ends lost 4 bases and 4 bases, in that order; junction bases with no gene match: 3. CDR3 residues: CAISGGTSGGYEQYF. The CDR3 DNA reads TGTGCCATCAGTGGCGGGACTAGCGGGGGTTACGAGCAGTACTTC.

At least ten counts were recorded for this clonotype. V is TRBV7-2 and J is TRBJ1-1; D is undetermined. V lost 4 bases, J lost 5 bases, and 14 bases lay in between. The CDR3 runs to 14 residues. Germline V gene data show CDR1 as SGHTA and CDR2 as FQGNSA. In DNA, the CDR3 is TGTGCCAGCAGCTCCTACGGGGATGGTACTGAAGCTTTCTTT. Protein sequence: CASSSYGDGTEAFF.

The chain combines TRBV7-6 with TRBJ2-2; D might be TRBD1 (6 bases). CDR1 and CDR2 (germline): SGHVS, FNYEAQ. CDR3 length: 15 amino acids. The ends were cut back, 1 base at V and 5 bases at J, with 11 bases in the middle. Written as DNA, the CDR3 is TGTGCCAGCAGCTTAGTGAGGACAGCGACCGGGGAGCTGTTTTTT. Translated, it gives CASSLVRTATGELFF.

The genes are TRBV6-5 and TRBJ1-6; TRBD1 agrees at 7 bases. Germline CDR1 reads MNHEY; CDR2 reads SVGAGI. The CDR3 contains 18 residues. Germline trimming cut 0 bases from V and 0 bases from J; bases unmatched to any gene: 5. CDR3 nucleotide sequence: TGTGCCAGCAGTTACTCCTACCGGGACAGCTCCTATAATTCACCCCTCCACTTT. This sequence encodes CASSYSYRDSSYNSPLHF.

This clonotype was counted many times. This rearrangement joins TRBV30 to TRBJ1-1; D remains ambiguous. The V end was cut by 0 bases, the J end by 3 bases, with 8 bases between. Germline V gene sequence: CDR1 GTSNPN, CDR2 SVGIG (reference sequence). This CDR3 has 13 residues. CDR3 amino acids: CAWSVRRDTEAFF. The CDR3 DNA follows: TGTGCCTGGAGTGTTCGGCGAGACACTGAAGCTTTCTTT.

This clonotype was picked up a small number of times. This chain connects TRBV7-2 to TRBJ1-3; 8 nucleotides align to TRBD1. J was trimmed by 0 bases and V by 4 bases; bases with no gene match: 5. This CDR3 is 16 amino acids long. Germline V gene sequence: CDR1 SGHTA, CDR2 FQGNSA. CDR3 residues: CASSSRTGTSGNTIYF. The CDR3, as DNA: TGTGCCAGCAGCTCACGGACAGGGACCTCTGGAAACACCATATATTTT.

The chain joins TRBV4-1 to TRBJ1-2; TRBD1 matches 7 bases. The CDR3 loop spans 17 amino acids. V gave up 0 bases and J gave up 4 bases; unmatched junction bases: 11. CDR1 is MGHRA, CDR2 YSYEKL, per germline. This chain's CDR3 is CASSQDGTASAAYGYTF. The CDR3 DNA follows: TGCGCCAGCAGCCAAGATGGGACAGCCTCGGCGGCCTATGGCTACACCTTC.

This clonotype showed up just a few times. The gene calls are TRBV4-1 and TRBJ1-1; D might be TRBD1 (5 bases). The V and J ends lost 0 bases and 3 bases respectively, with 11 bases between them. In germline, CDR1 is MGHRA, CDR2 YSYEKL. CDR3 length: 15 amino acids. Here the CDR3 DNA reads TGCGCCAGCAGCCAAGAAGGGGACGGTTACACTGAAGCTTTCTTT. It codes for CASSQEGDGYTEAFF.

This clonotype has more than one count but fewer than ten. This rearrangement joins TRBV7-6 to TRBJ2-5; D is ambiguous. The CDR3 contains 13 residues. Germline loops: CDR1 SGHVS, CDR2 FNYEAQ. V lost 4 bases and J lost 5, with 11 bases in between. The DNA of the CDR3 is TGTGCCAGCAGCTACGGTAGAGAGGAGACCCAGTACTTC. Its translation is CASSYGREETQYF. Variable domain in full (rest from reference TRBV7-6 and TRBJ2-5): GAGVSQSPRYKVTKRGQDVALRCDPISGHVSLYWYRQALGQGPEFLTYFNYEAQQDKSGLPNDRFSAERPEGSISTLTIQRTEQRDSAMYRCASSYGREETQYFGPGTRLLVL.

This clonotype was counted only a few times. This chain joins TRBV28 and TRBJ2-5; D ambiguous. Germline V gene sequence: CDR1 MDHEN, CDR2 SYDVKM. The CDR3 sequence is 14 residues long. V gave up 3 bases and J gave up 2 bases, with 10 bases separating them. The CDR3 sequence is CASSLRLLQETQYF. For the CDR3, the DNA is TGTGCCAGCAGTTTGCGACTCCTACAAGAGACCCAGTACTTC.

This clonotype was seen a few times. The chain recombines TRBV5-1 with TRBJ1-1, with no clear D. Trimming removed 4 bases from V and 1 base from J, with 14 bases in between. There are 15 residues in the CDR3. The germline gives CDR1 SGHRS, CDR2 YFSETQ. The CDR3 loop reads CASSRDVGTNTEAFF. CDR3 coding DNA: TGCGCCAGCAGCCGGGATGTGGGCACGAACACTGAAGCTTTCTTT.

This clonotype showed up many times. The chain has TRBV12-5 and TRBJ1-2; maybe TRBD1 (5 bases). This CDR3 comprises 14 residues. Germline V gene lookup returns CDR1 LGHNT and CDR2 FRNRAP. V gave up 5 bases and J gave up 2 bases, with 12 bases separating them. This CDR3 is CASGPKGQNYGYTF. The CDR3 DNA follows: TGTGCTAGTGGTCCCAAGGGGCAAAACTATGGCTACACCTTC.

This clonotype was observed many times. The chain is built from TRBV7-2 and TRBJ2-1; 8 nucleotides line up with TRBD2. In germline, CDR1 is SGHTA, CDR2 FQGNSA. J was trimmed by 2 bases and V by 6 bases; bases with no gene match: 12. The length of the CDR3 is 17 residues. The CDR3: CASRGATGGAPYNEQFF. For the CDR3, the DNA is TGTGCCAGCAGAGGAGCGACCGGGGGGGCCCCCTACAATGAGCAGTTCTTC.

The chain joins TRBV6-2 or TRBV6-3 to TRBJ2-2, with a tentative D call TRBD1 (5 bases). The CDR3 totals 14 residues. CDR1 is MNHEY, CDR2 SVGEGT, per germline. Trimming took off 5 bases at V and 4 bases at J, with 11 bases between the two ends. The CDR3 DNA follows: TGTGCCAGCAGTGCGAACAGGATCACCGGGGAGCTGTTTTTT. Translation: CASSANRITGELFF.

This clonotype occurred many times. The J gene is TRBJ1-4, the V gene TRBV20-1, with 8 positions matching TRBD1. Germline trimming cut 0 bases from V and 5 bases from J; bases unmatched to any gene: 17. Germline V lookup: CDR1 DFQATT, CDR2 SNEGSKA (reference sequence). The CDR3 has 19 residues. This CDR3 is CSARDRGRGTSVVNEKLFF. CDR3 DNA: TGCAGTGCTAGAGACAGGGGGCGCGGGACCTCTGTAGTCAATGAAAAACTGTTTTTT.

In its sample, this clonotype was seen many times. The chain links TRBV10-2 to TRBJ2-3; 8 bases agree with TRBD1. The germline CDR1 and CDR2 sequences are WSHSY and SAAADI. V shed 6 bases and J 6 bases; nucleotides not matched to a gene: 2. CDR3 length equals 12 residues. The CDR3 is CASSQGADTQYF. CDR3 nucleotide sequence: TGCGCCAGCAGCCAGGGGGCGGATACGCAGTATTTT.

The genes are TRBV20-1 and TRBJ1-1; D is undetermined. The V end lost 0 bases, the J end lost 5 bases, and 10 bases lay between the germline ends. The germline gives CDR1 DFQATT, CDR2 SNEGSKA (reference sequence). CDR3 length equals 13 residues. CDR3 in amino acids: CSAREPGKTEAFF. CDR3 in DNA: TGCAGTGCTAGAGAACCGGGGAAAACTGAAGCTTTCTTT.

V usage is TRBV4-3 and J usage is TRBJ1-4; possibly TRBD1 for D (5 bases). The CDR3 contains 13 residues. Trimming cost V 2 bases and J 9 bases, with 10 bases left between them. Germline-derived CDR1 and CDR2 are LGHNA and YSLEER. The CDR3 region has the DNA TGCGCCAGCAGCCAAATGAGGGGTCAAAAACTGTTTTTT. Translation: CASSQMRGQKLFF.

This clonotype was detected many times. This CDR3 is CASSQGLAGGYEQYF. The CDR3 DNA reads as TGTGCCAGCAGCCAAGGACTAGCGGGGGGGTACGAGCAGTACTTC. The V gene is TRBV3-1, the J gene TRBJ2-7, with 14 bases identical to TRBD2. Looked up from germline, CDR1 is LGHDT and CDR2 is YNNKEL (reference sequence). The J segment lost 4 bases and the V segment lost 1 base, leaving 0 bases of the junction unmatched. The CDR3 sequence is 15 residues long.

This clonotype has at least ten counts. The J gene is TRBJ1-2, the V gene TRBV19, with D unclear. This CDR3 is built from 12 residues. Trimming left V 4 bases short and J 3 bases short, with 6 bases between. Per germline, CDR1 LNHDA and CDR2 SQIVND (reference sequence). In DNA form, the CDR3 reads TGTGCCAGTAGTAAGACGGACTATGGCTACACCTTC. Amino acids: CASSKTDYGYTF.

This clonotype was recorded many times. J is TRBJ1-6 and V is TRBV11-2, with a tentative D call TRBD1 (5 bases). Trimming pared 1 base from V and 5 bases from J, leaving 9 bases between. The CDR3 contains 15 residues. Germline CDR1 and CDR2: SGHAT and FQNNGV. The CDR3 DNA is TGTGCCAGCAGCTTAGCGGCGGGGGATAATTCACCCCTCCACTTT. Protein sequence: CASSLAAGDNSPLHF.

This clonotype was counted between two and nine times. V is TRBV18 and J is TRBJ2-3; TRBD1 agrees at 9 bases. From germline, CDR1 is KGHSH and CDR2 LQKENI. Unmatched junction bases numbered 2, after V lost 3 bases and J lost 1 base. The CDR3 has 15 amino acids. CDR3 residues: CASSPRTGGTDTQYF. CDR3 bases: TGTGCCAGCTCACCGCGGACAGGGGGCACAGATACGCAGTATTTT.

This clonotype was seen at least ten times. The gene calls are TRBV7-2 and TRBJ2-5; D ambiguous. Germline CDR1 SGHTA, CDR2 FQGNSA. The CDR3 is made up of 11 amino acids. Deletions cut 8 bases from V and 1 base from J, with 5 bases between. CDR3 in DNA: TGTGCCAGCTCACCCCAAGAGACCCAGTACTTC. Translation gives CASSPQETQYF. Full variable domain (rest looked up from reference TRBV7-2 and TRBJ2-5): GAGVSQSPSNKVTEKGKDVELRCDPISGHTALYWYRQSLGQGLEFLIYFQGNSAPDKSGLPSDRFSAERTGGSVSTLTIQRTQQEDSAVYLCASSPQETQYFGPGTRLLVL.

Comment on this clonotype: This may stem from a read error, because a much larger clone lies one nucleotide away. V and J are TRBV4-1 and TRBJ1-1; a possible D gene is TRBD1 (6 bases). Germline V gene data show CDR1 as MGHRA and CDR2 as YSYEKL. Between the trimmed V and J ends, which lost 1 base and 5 bases, there was a span of 11 bases. This CDR3 spans 14 amino acids. The CDR3 DNA sequence: TGCGCCAGCAGCCAAGGGGGCAGGGGAACTGAAGCTTTCTTT. Residues: CASSQGGRGTEAFF.

This clonotype was detected ten times or more. The chain recombines TRBV11-3 with TRBJ1-1; D is uncertain. CDR1 SGHNT and CDR2 YENEEA come from the germline V gene. The CDR3 has 16 residues. The germline V and J ends were trimmed by 0 bases and 2 bases, with 13 bases remaining between them. CDR3 in DNA: TGTGCCAGCAGCTTAGATTCGAGGAGGGCTAACACTGAAGCTTTCTTT. Translation: CASSLDSRRANTEAFF. Together with reference TRBV11-3 and TRBJ1-1, the CDR3 gives the full variable domain: EAGVVQSPRYKIIEKKQPVAFWCNPISGHNTLYWYLQNLGQGPELLIRYENEEAVDDSQLPKDRFSAERLKGVDSTLKIQPAELGDSAVYLCASSLDSRRANTEAFFGQGTRLTVV.

This clonotype occurred many times. The CDR3 region has the DNA TGTGCCAGCAGCTTAGGCAGCCAGCGTAGCCGCTCTGGGGCCAACGTCCTGACTTTC. As protein: CASSLGSQRSRSGANVLTF. The chain employs TRBV7-9 and TRBJ2-6, with D uncertain. Germline loops: CDR1 SEHNR, CDR2 FQNEAQ (reference sequence). Trimming removed 1 base at V and 0 bases at J, with 16 bases between. The length of the CDR3 is 19 residues.